This record concerns one T cell receptor beta chain sequence. An expansion of CD8+CD57+ cells by flow cytometry had been shown in patients chosen for sequencing. Patients had undergone no therapy by the time their blood was sampled. The CDR3 has 14 amino acids. V lost 3 bases and J lost 5; bases outside the gene matches: 6. Germline V gives CDR1 SGDLS, CDR2 YYNGEE. Profiling of TCR beta VDJ combinations and CDR3 sequences used genomic DNA as template. MiXCR, applied by TCRdb to the reads, yields one record per CDR3 protein. This table holds about 180,000 distinct CDR3 sequences, nearly 65% found once. The source of the sample is a study of CD8+CD57+ T cells in acquired aplastic anemia.

This TCR derives from a human donor with aplastic anemia. The chain combines TRBV9 with TRBJ2-5; 8 nucleotides line up with TRBD1. What was sequenced was sorted CD4+, CD8+, or CD8+CD57+ T cells (not recorded which) from PBMCs. The CDR3 DNA is TGTGCCAGCAGCGAGGGACAGGCAGGGGAGACCCAGTACTTC. This encodes CASSEGQAGETQYF. Variable domain in full (rest from reference TRBV9 and TRBJ2-5): DSGVTQTPKHLITATGQRVTLRCSPRSGDLSVYWYQQSLDQGLQFLIQYYNGEERAKGNILERFSAQQFPDLHSELNLSSLELGDSALYFCASSEGQAGETQYFGPGTRLLVL.